The 23 T cell receptor beta chains in this list originate from one sample, sequenced in a study of T cell responses to AZD1222 COVID-19 vaccine. The protocol was immunoSEQ multiplex PCR, while the TCRdb copy is restricted to in-frame clones and leaves out a portion. The sample includes about 53,000 clones, over 80% of them seen just once. Sequences were derived from peripheral blood, sampled 28 days after the second AZD1222 dose. These receptors all stem from an adult who received the AZD1222 COVID-19 vaccine.

This clone has more than one count but fewer than ten. The rearrangement joins TRBV6-4 to TRBJ2-3; D gene ambiguous. V shed 2 bases and J shed 4 bases, with 13 bases lying between them. Germline V lookup: CDR1 MRHNA, CDR2 SNTAGT. CDR3 length: 15 amino acids. CDR3 region: CASSDGKGEADTQYF. The CDR3 DNA reads TGTGCCAGCAGTGACGGGAAGGGTGAGGCAGATACGCAGTATTTT.

The chain couples TRBV28 to TRBJ1-1; 7 bases are shared with TRBD1. V shed 6 bases, J shed 0 bases, and the junction held 7 bases outside the gene matches. The CDR3 is 15 amino acids. The germline V gene encodes CDR1 MDHEN and CDR2 SYDVKM. The CDR3 loop is CASRVAGGLNTEAFF. The CDR3 nucleotides read TGTGCCAGCAGGGTGGCAGGGGGGCTGAACACTGAAGCTTTCTTT.

This chain connects TRBV11-2 to TRBJ1-6; D unresolved. V shed 4 bases and J shed 3 bases, with 10 bases lying between them. There are 15 residues in the CDR3. CDR1 and CDR2 (germline): SGHAT, FQNNGV. CDR3 region: CASSSWSYYNSPLHF. CDR3 coding DNA: TGTGCCAGCAGCTCCTGGAGTTACTATAATTCACCCCTCCACTTT.

CDR3 sequence reads: CASTEDLRGNTEAFF. CDR3 DNA sequence: TGCGCCAGCACCGAGGACCTCAGAGGGAACACTGAAGCTTTCTTT. The chain employs TRBV5-1 and TRBJ1-1, with unresolved D. Germline V gives CDR1 SGHRS, CDR2 YFSETQ. The V gene lost 6 bases and the J gene lost 1 base, with 16 bases spanning the gap. This CDR3 is 15 amino acids long. Using reference TRBV5-1 and TRBJ1-1 for the parts outside the CDR3, the full variable domain is KAGVTQTPRYLIKTRGQQVTLSCSPISGHRSVSWYQQTPGQGLQFLFEYFSETQRNKGNFPGRFSGRQFSNSRSEMNVSTLELGDSALYLCASTEDLRGNTEAFFGQGTRLTVV.

The V and J genes are TRBV5-1 and TRBJ2-5; 9 nucleotides line up with TRBD2. The V and J ends lost 4 bases and 1 base, in that order; junction bases with no gene match: 5. Germline loops: CDR1 SGHRS, CDR2 YFSETQ. The CDR3 sequence is 15 residues long. The DNA of the CDR3 is TGCGCCAGCAGCCTACTAGCGGGCCTCCAAGAGACCCAGTACTTC. Protein product: CASSLLAGLQETQYF.

The rearrangement uses TRBV15 and TRBJ2-1, with 8 bases lining up with TRBD2. Germline V gene lookup returns CDR1 LNHNV and CDR2 YYDKDF (reference sequence). V was clipped by 6 bases and J by 5 bases; unmatched bases: 9. The CDR3 spans 15 residues. The CDR3 loop is CATRGRTGGNNEQFF. DNA of the CDR3: TGTGCCACCAGGGGACGGACGGGGGGGAACAATGAGCAGTTCTTC. The full variable domain, its missing parts supplied by reference TRBV15 and TRBJ2-1, is DAMVIQNPRYQVTQFGKPVTLSCSQTLNHNVMYWYQQKSSQAPKLLFHYYDKDFNNEADTPDNFQSRRPNTSFCFLDIRSPGLGDTAMYLCATRGRTGGNNEQFFGPGTRLTVL.

This clone occurred once. V is TRBV18 and J is TRBJ1-5, with D possibly matching TRBD1 (5 bases). Trimming took 6 bases from V and 4 from J, leaving 13 bases between them. Germline CDR1 KGHSH, CDR2 LQKENI. This CDR3 is built from 14 residues. The CDR3 DNA reads TGTGCCAGCTCCACGGGAAAGGGGAATCAGCCCCAGCATTTT. Protein product: CASSTGKGNQPQHF.

This chain joins TRBV29-1 and TRBJ2-7, with a weak D call TRBD2 (5 bases). The CDR3 is made up of 13 amino acids. V was pared by 4 bases and J by 6 bases, with 16 bases between. Germline-derived CDR1 and CDR2 are SQVTM and ANQGSEA. This chain's CDR3 is CSVGGDGVLEQYF. CDR3 DNA sequence: TGCAGCGTTGGCGGAGACGGGGTTCTCGAGCAGTACTTC.

The genes are TRBV18 and TRBJ2-3; D not resolved. The CDR3 length is 14 residues. V was cut by 3 bases and J by 1 base, with 8 bases left in between. Looked up from germline, CDR1 is KGHSH and CDR2 is LQKENI. The CDR3 DNA follows: TGTGCCAGCTCACCTTGGACCGGCACAGATACGCAGTATTTT. It is translated as CASSPWTGTDTQYF.

The chain combines TRBV28 with TRBJ1-1; 7 nucleotides line up with TRBD1. This CDR3 spans 15 amino acids. J lost 0 bases, V lost 4 bases, and 5 bases had no gene match. In germline, CDR1 is MDHEN, CDR2 SYDVKM. CDR3 protein: CASSSDRDMNTEAFF. As DNA, the CDR3 is TGTGCCAGCAGTTCCGACAGGGACATGAACACTGAAGCTTTCTTT.

The chain has TRBV21-1 and TRBJ2-1; the table gives TRBD2 as D, unverified against the DNA. TRBV21-1 is labeled a pseudogene. The CDR3 sequence is 15 residues long. CDR3 in amino acids: CASRFRGLAGNEQFF. The CDR3 DNA reads as TGTGCCAGCAGGTTCCGGGGACTAGCGGGAAATGAGCAGTTCTTC.

The chain combines TRBV2 with TRBJ2-7; D is ambiguous. Germline V gene lookup returns CDR1 SNHLY and CDR2 FYNNEI. V dropped 4 bases and J dropped 4 bases, with 14 bases sitting between them. This CDR3 contains 14 residues. The CDR3 region is CASSVSLSSYEQYF. In DNA form, the CDR3 reads TGTGCCAGCAGTGTGTCCCTAAGCTCTTACGAGCAGTACTTC.

This chain links TRBV28 with TRBJ1-2, with 7 bases lining up with TRBD1. This CDR3 has 16 residues. J was trimmed by 7 bases and V by 3 bases; bases with no gene match: 14. CDR1 MDHEN and CDR2 SYDVKM come from the germline V gene. The chain's CDR3 is CASSLPGGGVRSGYTF. The CDR3 coding sequence is TGTGCCAGCAGTTTGCCGGGAGGGGGCGTTCGAAGTGGCTACACCTTC.

This clone appeared once. CDR3 DNA sequence: TGCGCCAGCAGCTTGGACGGGACGAACACCGGGGAGCTGTTTTTT. As protein: CASSLDGTNTGELFF. The chain carries TRBV5-1 and TRBJ2-2; D perhaps matches TRBD2 (5 bases). Germline V gives CDR1 SGHRS, CDR2 YFSETQ. The CDR3 contains 15 residues. Trimming removed 0 bases at V and 0 bases at J, with 6 bases between.

The V and J genes are TRBV7-8 and TRBJ2-1; 14 nucleotides agree with TRBD2. V lost 1 base and J lost 7; bases outside the gene matches: 9. Germline CDR1 SGHVS, CDR2 FQNEAQ. This CDR3 has 18 residues. CDR3 nucleotides: TGTGCCAGCAGCTTAGACGGAACCGGGACTAGCGGGAGAAATGAGCAGTTCTTC. As protein: CASSLDGTGTSGRNEQFF.

V usage is TRBV5-1 and J usage is TRBJ2-2, with D perhaps TRBD1 (5 bases). The CDR3 length is 15 residues. Germline CDR1 and CDR2: SGHRS and YFSETQ. Trimming stripped 5 bases from V and 1 base from J, with 12 bases between. The DNA of the CDR3 is TGCGCCAGCAGTTTTGGCGACAGGAACACCGGGGAGCTGTTTTTT. Translated, it gives CASSFGDRNTGELFF.

The V call is TRBV30, the J call TRBJ2-7; 7 positions agree with TRBD1. Germline V gene sequence: CDR1 GTSNPN, CDR2 SVGIG (reference sequence). V dropped 5 bases and J dropped 5; count of bases not matched to a gene: 9. The CDR3 runs 13 residues. The CDR3 spells CAWERGRNNEQYF. CDR3 in DNA: TGTGCCTGGGAGAGGGGGCGGAACAACGAGCAGTACTTC.

The chain has TRBV7-3 and TRBJ1-2, with 10 nucleotides matching TRBD1. J gave up 6 bases and V 2 bases, and 3 bases lay outside the gene matches. The germline gives CDR1 SGHTA, CDR2 FQGTGA. The CDR3 length is 14 residues. In nucleotides, the CDR3 is TGTGCCAGCAGCTTACCCGGGACAGGGGATGGCTACACCTTC. Translated: CASSLPGTGDGYTF.

CDR3 sequence reads: CATKQGANEKLFF. CDR3 DNA: TGCGCCACGAAACAGGGGGCTAATGAAAAACTGTTTTTT. J is TRBJ1-4 and V is TRBV10-2, with 8 bases matching TRBD1. The J segment lost 3 bases and the V segment lost 10 bases, leaving 4 bases of the junction unmatched. The germline V gene encodes CDR1 WSHSY and CDR2 SAAADI. The CDR3 length is 13 residues.

V gene TRBV6-1 combines with J gene TRBJ1-5; 9 positions agree with TRBD1. The V and J ends lost 1 base and 1 base, in that order; junction bases with no gene match: 2. The CDR3 length is 16 residues. The germline V gene has CDR1 MNHNS and CDR2 SASEGT. The CDR3 spells CASSEGQGGSNQPQHF. CDR3 nucleotides: TGTGCCAGCAGTGAAGGACAGGGGGGGAGCAATCAGCCCCAGCATTTT.

The gene calls are TRBV5-1 and TRBJ2-5; D unclear. The V gene lost 3 bases and the J gene lost 5 bases, with 8 bases spanning the gap. The CDR3 extends over 12 amino acids. Germline-derived CDR1 and CDR2 are SGHRS and YFSETQ. CDR3 loop: CASSSPGETQYF. The CDR3 region has the DNA TGCGCCAGCAGCTCCCCCGGGGAGACCCAGTACTTC.

V is TRBV24-1 and J is TRBJ2-3; 8 nucleotides match TRBD2. The germline V gene has CDR1 KGHDR and CDR2 SFDVKD. This CDR3 has 16 residues. V trimming: 5 bases; J trimming: 0 bases; junction bases outside the gene matches: 6. The CDR3 nucleotides are TGTGCCACCAGTGGAACAAGCGGGGGAAGCACAGATACGCAGTATTTT. Amino acids: CATSGTSGGSTDTQYF.

This clone was recorded only once. The rearrangement uses TRBV15 and TRBJ1-2, with D uncertain. Germline V gene sequence: CDR1 LNHNV, CDR2 YYDKDF (reference sequence). The CDR3 totals 14 residues. Trimming removed 3 bases from V and 8 bases from J, with 16 bases in between. CDR3 in amino acids: CATSSRGGDRGYTF. The CDR3 DNA reads TGTGCCACCAGCAGCCGGGGTGGGGATAGGGGCTACACCTTC.